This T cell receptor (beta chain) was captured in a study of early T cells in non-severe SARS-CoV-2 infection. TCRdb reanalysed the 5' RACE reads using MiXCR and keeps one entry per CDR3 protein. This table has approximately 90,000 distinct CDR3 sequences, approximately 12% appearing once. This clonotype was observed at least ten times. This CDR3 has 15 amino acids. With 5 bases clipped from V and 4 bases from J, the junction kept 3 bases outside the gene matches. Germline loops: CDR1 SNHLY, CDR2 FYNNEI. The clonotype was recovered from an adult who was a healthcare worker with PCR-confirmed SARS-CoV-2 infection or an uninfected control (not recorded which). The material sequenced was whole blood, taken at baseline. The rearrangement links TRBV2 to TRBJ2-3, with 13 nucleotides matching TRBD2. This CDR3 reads CASSPGLAGADTQYF. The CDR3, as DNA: TGTGCCAGCAGTCCCGGACTAGCGGGAGCAGATACGCAGTATTTT.